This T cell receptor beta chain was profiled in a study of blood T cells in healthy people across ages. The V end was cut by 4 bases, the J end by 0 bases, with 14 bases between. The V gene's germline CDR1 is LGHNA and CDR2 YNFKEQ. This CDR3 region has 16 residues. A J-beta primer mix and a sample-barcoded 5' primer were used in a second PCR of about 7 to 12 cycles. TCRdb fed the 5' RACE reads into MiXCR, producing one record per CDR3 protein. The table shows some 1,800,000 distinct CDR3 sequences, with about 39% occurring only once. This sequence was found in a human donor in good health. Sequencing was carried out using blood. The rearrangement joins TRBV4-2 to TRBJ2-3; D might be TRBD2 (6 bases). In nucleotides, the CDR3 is TGTGCCAGCAGCCCTATAGCGGCTCCTAGCACAGATACGCAGTATTTT. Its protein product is CASSPIAAPSTDTQYF.